Shown below are 18 T cell receptor beta chains from a single sample sequenced in a study of blood T cell repertoires in COVID-19. Here immunoSEQ multiplex PCR was the method, and the copy in TCRdb shows in-frame clones only, minus some. This sample has about 70,000 clones, with more than 75% found just once. Sequenced sample: peripheral blood. These receptors originate from a human donor in a cohort sampled during active COVID-19.

This sequence joins TRBV7-9 and TRBJ2-1; 14 bases line up with TRBD2. V lost 7 bases to trimming and J lost 7 bases; unmatched junction nucleotides: 12. This CDR3 region has 17 residues. The germline gives CDR1 SEHNR, CDR2 FQNEAQ (reference sequence). CDR3: CASTGTGTSGSSNEQFF. The CDR3 nucleotides read TGTGCCAGCACCGGTACCGGGACTAGCGGGAGTTCGAATGAGCAGTTCTTC.

The chain joins TRBV27 to TRBJ2-1, with 8 bases matching TRBD2. This CDR3 is 15 amino acids long. Germline CDR1 is MNHEY and CDR2 is SMNVEV (reference sequence). V shed 3 bases, J shed 2 bases, and the junction held 3 bases outside the gene matches. Here the CDR3 reads CASSLAGGPYNEQFF. DNA for the CDR3: TGTGCCAGCAGTTTGGCGGGAGGACCCTACAATGAGCAGTTCTTC.

This rearrangement joins TRBV5-6 to TRBJ2-1, with D perhaps matching TRBD2 (6 bases). This CDR3 spans 15 amino acids. V lost 3 bases, J lost 3 bases, and 13 bases lay in between. Germline CDR1 SGHDT, CDR2 YYEEEE. CDR3 region: CASSSLALSYNEQFF. The CDR3 DNA is TGTGCCAGCAGCTCTCTAGCGCTTAGCTACAATGAGCAGTTCTTC.

The rearrangement uses TRBV23-1 and TRBJ2-3, with TRBD1 as a possible D gene (5 bases). TRBV23-1 counts as an open reading frame of uncertain function. The CDR3 has 17 residues. The V and J ends lost 0 bases and 0 bases respectively, with 13 bases between them. The CDR3 DNA reads as TGCGCCAGCAGTCAATCGAAGGGGTCGACTAGCACAGATACGCAGTATTTT. Translated, it gives CASSQSKGSTSTDTQYF.

The chain recombines TRBV6-1 with TRBJ1-5; no reliable D call. The CDR3 is made up of 14 amino acids. V was pared by 2 bases and J by 1 base, with 6 bases between. Germline lookup yields CDR1 MNHNS and CDR2 SASEGT. CDR3 loop: CASSEFVSNQPQHF. CDR3 bases: TGTGCCAGCAGTGAATTTGTAAGCAATCAGCCCCAGCATTTT.

This clone was observed a handful of times. The chain combines TRBV27 with TRBJ2-6; tentative D call: TRBD2 (6 bases). CDR3 length equals 15 residues. Germline values: CDR1 MNHEY, CDR2 SMNVEV (reference sequence). V was shortened by 7 bases and J by 3 bases, with 13 bases between the two germline ends. The CDR3 loop is CASKYAGLGANVLTF. The CDR3 DNA sequence: TGTGCCAGCAAGTATGCGGGGCTTGGGGCCAACGTCCTGACTTTC.

The V call is TRBV18, the J call TRBJ2-7; 14 bases agree with TRBD2. This CDR3 comprises 17 residues. With 3 bases clipped from V and 7 bases from J, the junction kept 11 bases outside the gene matches. CDR1 and CDR2 from the germline V gene are KGHSH and LQKENI. In DNA form, the CDR3 reads TGTGCCAGCTCACCTCAGGCCGGGACTAGCGGGAGTAGGGAGCAGTACTTC. Translation gives CASSPQAGTSGSREQYF.

V gene TRBV27 combines with J gene TRBJ2-1; a possible D gene is TRBD2 (5 bases). The germline V and J ends were trimmed by 3 bases and 5 bases, with 8 bases remaining between them. There are 13 residues in the CDR3. Germline CDR1 is MNHEY and CDR2 is SMNVEV (reference sequence). The CDR3 DNA sequence: TGTGCCAGCAGTTTGGTCGGGAACAATGAGCAGTTCTTC. Translation gives CASSLVGNNEQFF.

This chain links TRBV28 with TRBJ1-1, with 7 bases lining up with TRBD1. CDR1 and CDR2 (germline): MDHEN, SYDVKM. The CDR3 is 16 amino acids. After removal of 4 bases from V and 0 bases from J, the junction contained 8 bases not matched to a gene. The CDR3 sequence is CASSSLGDSLNTEAFF. In nucleotides, the CDR3 is TGTGCCAGCAGTTCCCTCGGGGACAGTCTGAACACTGAAGCTTTCTTT.

As concerns this clone: This sample also contains other DNA sequences that code for the same CDR3. V and J are TRBV7-6 and TRBJ2-2; a weak D match, TRBD1 (7 bases). CDR1 and CDR2 from the germline V gene are SGHVS and FNYEAQ. The CDR3 extends over 15 amino acids. The ends were cut back, 1 base at V and 4 bases at J, with 10 bases in the middle. The CDR3 DNA is TGTGCCAGCAGCTTAGGACAGGGAGGCACCGGGGAGCTGTTTTTT. It codes for CASSLGQGGTGELFF.

This clone was seen only once. This chain links TRBV27 with TRBJ2-3; TRBD2 is a possible D gene (6 bases). Germline-derived CDR1 and CDR2 are MNHEY and SMNVEV (reference sequence). V was cut by 5 bases and J by 1 base, with 13 bases left in between. This CDR3 contains 15 residues. CDR3 bases: TGTGCCAGCAGTGCCTGGACTACCCGCACAGATACGCAGTATTTT. Protein product: CASSAWTTRTDTQYF.

V usage is TRBV5-8 and J usage is TRBJ1-1; D gene ambiguous. This CDR3 has 12 amino acids. Germline lookup yields CDR1 SGHTS and CDR2 YDEGEE. The V gene lost 3 bases and the J gene lost 5 bases, with 8 bases spanning the gap. CDR3 nucleotides: TGTGCCAGCAGCTCCAGCGGGACTGAAGCTTTCTTT. This sequence encodes CASSSSGTEAFF.

V and J are TRBV10-3 and TRBJ1-2; maybe TRBD1 (5 bases). Trimming took off 6 bases at V and 3 bases at J, with 11 bases between the two ends. The V gene's germline CDR1 is ENHRY and CDR2 SYGVKD. The CDR3 is made up of 13 amino acids. The CDR3 bases are TGTGCCATCAGAACCGACAGAGACTATGGCTACACCTTC. This encodes CAIRTDRDYGYTF.

This clone has only a few counts. The rearrangement links TRBV6-5 to TRBJ2-1; 9 positions match TRBD2. This CDR3 has 14 residues. The germline gives CDR1 MNHEY, CDR2 SVGAGI. V gave up 6 bases and J gave up 11 bases; unmatched junction bases: 11. The CDR3 DNA reads TGTGCCAGCAGATTAGCGGGGGCCTCGCTTCAGCAGTTCTTC. Its translation: CASRLAGASLQQFF.

By frequency in the sample, this clone is medium-sized. This rearrangement joins TRBV7-9 to TRBJ2-7; possibly TRBD1 for D (5 bases). Germline assignment: CDR1 SEHNR and CDR2 FQNEAQ (reference sequence). Trimming shortened V by 1 base and J by 2 bases, and 9 bases separated the two germline ends. CDR3 length equals 14 residues. The CDR3 region is CASSLGDRPYEQYV. CDR3 bases: TGTGCCAGCAGCTTAGGAGACAGACCCTACGAGCAGTACGTC.

Written as DNA, the CDR3 is TGCAGCGTTGGACTAGCGGACTACACAGATACGCAGTATTTT. This codes for CSVGLADYTDTQYF. The V and J genes are TRBV29-1 and TRBJ2-3, with TRBD2 matching over 9 bases. The length of the CDR3 is 14 residues. The germline gives CDR1 SQVTM, CDR2 ANQGSEA. J lost 2 bases, V lost 4 bases, and 4 bases had no gene match.

V and J are TRBV27 and TRBJ1-1; D is unclear. CDR1 and CDR2 (germline): MNHEY, SMNVEV (reference sequence). With 3 bases removed from V and 1 base from J, the gap between germline ends came to 9 bases. This CDR3 region has 14 residues. CDR3 loop: CASSFLPGNTEAFF. In DNA form, the CDR3 reads TGTGCCAGCAGTTTCCTTCCGGGGAACACTGAAGCTTTCTTT.

The chain uses TRBV18 and TRBJ2-1, with 9 bases that match TRBD2. The CDR3 contains 17 residues. The V and J ends lost 3 bases and 5 bases, in that order; junction bases with no gene match: 11. The germline CDR1 and CDR2 sequences are KGHSH and LQKENI. The CDR3 loop is CASSPKAGGLSNNEQFF. CDR3 sequence (DNA): TGTGCCAGCTCACCTAAAGCGGGAGGACTTTCAAACAATGAGCAGTTCTTC.